The 24 T cell receptor beta chains below come from one sample, sequenced in a study of cytomegalovirus exposure and HLA in healthy donors. Generated by immunoSEQ multiplex PCR, the TCRdb table keeps only in-frame clones and is missing some. The sample shows about 160,000 clones, roughly 91% of them seen only once. Input material: PBMCs. These receptors all come from a man in his late teens or twenties in good health and CMV-seropositive.

V gene TRBV5-1 combines with J gene TRBJ1-1, with TRBD1 identical over 7 bases. Germline loops: CDR1 SGHRS, CDR2 YFSETQ. V dropped 4 bases and J dropped 3; count of bases not matched to a gene: 3. CDR3 length: 13 amino acids. The CDR3 spells CASSTGQYTEAFF. CDR3 in DNA: TGCGCCAGCAGCACGGGACAGTACACTGAAGCTTTCTTT.

This sequence joins TRBV2 and TRBJ2-2; 8 nucleotides align to TRBD1. Germline CDR1 reads SNHLY; CDR2 reads FYNNEI. J was trimmed by 5 bases and V by 9 bases; bases with no gene match: 5. The CDR3 consists of 13 residues. The CDR3 protein is CARGQGRTGELFF. CDR3 coding DNA: TGTGCCAGAGGACAGGGACGGACCGGGGAGCTGTTTTTT.

This rearrangement joins TRBV4-1 to TRBJ2-3; a weak D match, TRBD2 (5 bases). V dropped 1 base and J dropped 0 bases, with 14 bases sitting between them. Germline assignment: CDR1 MGHRA and CDR2 YSYEKL. The CDR3 loop spans 17 amino acids. The DNA for the CDR3 is TGCGCCAGCAGCCAAGGCCCCCCTAGCTCTAGCACAGATACGCAGTATTTT. Its translation: CASSQGPPSSSTDTQYF.

V gene TRBV7-6 combines with J gene TRBJ2-2; 10 bases fit TRBD1. This CDR3 spans 15 amino acids. Germline trimming cut 5 bases from V and 4 bases from J; bases unmatched to any gene: 4. Germline CDR1 reads SGHVS; CDR2 reads FNYEAQ. The CDR3 DNA follows: TGTGCCAGCAGCACGAGGACAGGGGGCACCGGGGAGCTGTTTTTT. Translated: CASSTRTGGTGELFF.

This chain joins TRBV5-1 and TRBJ1-1; 10 bases agree with TRBD1. Germline-derived CDR1 and CDR2 are SGHRS and YFSETQ. J was trimmed by 8 bases and V by 0 bases; bases with no gene match: 7. The CDR3 loop spans 15 amino acids. The CDR3 DNA reads as TGCGCCAGCAGCTTGGTGACAGGGGGCGGTGGGGAAGCTTTCTTT. This codes for CASSLVTGGGGEAFF.

The rearrangement joins TRBV7-8 to TRBJ1-5; D remains ambiguous. V lost 1 base to trimming and J lost 4 bases, with 8 bases between them. There are 14 residues in the CDR3. CDR1 is SGHVS and CDR2 is FQNEAQ in the germline V gene. CDR3 protein: CASSLGHLNQPQHF. For the CDR3, the DNA is TGTGCCAGCAGCTTAGGACATCTTAATCAGCCCCAGCATTTT.

Notes on this clone: Other nucleotide sequences from this sample produce the same CDR3. The J gene is TRBJ1-2, the V gene TRBV5-1, with 7 bases fitting TRBD1. V was pared by 1 base and J by 3 bases, with 3 bases of the junction left unmatched. CDR3 length equals 14 residues. The V gene's germline CDR1 is SGHRS and CDR2 YFSETQ. The CDR3 here is CASSLIGTDYGYTF. The CDR3 DNA reads TGCGCCAGCAGCTTGATTGGGACAGACTATGGCTACACCTTC.

The chain carries TRBV18 and TRBJ2-1, with TRBD2 identical over 10 bases. Germline V gene sequence: CDR1 KGHSH, CDR2 LQKENI. The V gene end was trimmed by 3 bases and the J gene end by 0 bases; junction bases not matched to a gene: 2. This CDR3 region has 16 residues. The CDR3 reads CASSPSSGSSYNEQFF. The DNA of the CDR3 is TGTGCCAGCTCACCCTCTAGCGGGAGCTCCTACAATGAGCAGTTCTTC. Complete variable domain (other parts from reference TRBV18 and TRBJ2-1): NAGVMQNPRHLVRRRGQEARLRCSPMKGHSHVYWYRQLPEEGLKFMVYLQKENIIDESGMPKERFSAEFPKEGPSILRIQQVVRGDSAAYFCASSPSSGSSYNEQFFGPGTRLTVL.

This clone occurred once. Distinct nucleotide sequences in the sample also encode this CDR3. The CDR3 region has the DNA TGTGCCAGCTCACCTTCGAGGAGCACAGATACGCAGTATTTT. Translated, it gives CASSPSRSTDTQYF. V usage is TRBV18 and J usage is TRBJ2-3; D gene ambiguous. Germline V gene sequence: CDR1 KGHSH, CDR2 LQKENI. The CDR3 has 14 residues. Trimming took 3 bases from V and 0 from J, leaving 7 bases between them.

The chain recombines TRBV11-1 with TRBJ2-1; maybe TRBD1 (6 bases). CDR1 is SGHAT and CDR2 is FQDESV in the germline V gene (reference sequence). The CDR3 sequence is 15 residues long. The V end was cut by 3 bases, the J end by 0 bases, with 9 bases between. The CDR3 bases are TGTGCCAGCAGCTTCAGGGGTTACTCCTACAATGAGCAGTTCTTC. Translated: CASSFRGYSYNEQFF.

V is TRBV5-4 and J is TRBJ2-1, with 7 positions matching TRBD2. This CDR3 is 15 amino acids long. CDR1 and CDR2 from the germline V gene are SGHNT and YYREEE (reference sequence). Unmatched junction bases numbered 8, after V lost 1 base and J lost 7 bases. The CDR3 protein is CASSLWGGIWNEQFF. The CDR3 bases are TGTGCCAGCAGCTTGTGGGGGGGAATTTGGAATGAGCAGTTCTTC. The complete variable domain, with remaining parts taken from reference TRBV5-4 and TRBJ2-1, reads ETGVTQSPTHLIKTRGQQVTLRCSSQSGHNTVSWYQQALGQGPQFIFQYYREEENGRGNFPPRFSGLQFPNYSSELNVNALELDDSALYLCASSLWGGIWNEQFFGPGTRLTVL.

The chain couples TRBV19 to TRBJ1-3; perhaps TRBD1 as D (6 bases). There are 15 residues in the CDR3. In germline, CDR1 is LNHDA, CDR2 SQIVND (reference sequence). V was clipped by 1 base and J by 6 bases, with 13 bases between them. The CDR3 is CASSIGARTANTIYF. The CDR3 DNA is TGTGCCAGTAGTATAGGTGCGCGGACAGCAAACACCATATATTTT.

The chain recombines TRBV11-3 with TRBJ2-3; a possible D gene is TRBD2 (6 bases). The germline CDR1 and CDR2 sequences are SGHNT and YENEEA. V lost 1 base and J lost 5, with 7 bases in between. This CDR3 contains 13 residues. Here the CDR3 reads CASSLVAEDTQYF. CDR3 DNA sequence: TGTGCCAGCAGCTTAGTAGCGGAAGATACGCAGTATTTT. The full variable domain, rest sourced from reference TRBV11-3 and TRBJ2-3, is EAGVVQSPRYKIIEKKQPVAFWCNPISGHNTLYWYLQNLGQGPELLIRYENEEAVDDSQLPKDRFSAERLKGVDSTLKIQPAELGDSAVYLCASSLVAEDTQYFGPGTRLTVL.

V gene TRBV5-1 combines with J gene TRBJ2-7; 11 positions agree with TRBD2. V shed 2 bases and J 0 bases; nucleotides not matched to a gene: 4. This CDR3 is 16 amino acids long. Germline V CDR1 and CDR2: SGHRS, YFSETQ. CDR3 in amino acids: CASSFGGTSGSYEQYF. CDR3 in DNA: TGCGCCAGCAGCTTCGGCGGGACTAGCGGCTCCTACGAGCAGTACTTC.

The chain couples TRBV6-1 to TRBJ1-3; weak D call: TRBD1 (5 bases). The CDR3 spans 15 residues. Germline CDR1 and CDR2: MNHNS and SASEGT. V was shortened by 3 bases and J by 0 bases, with 9 bases between the two germline ends. The CDR3 loop is CASSDGGNSGNTIYF. In DNA form, the CDR3 reads TGTGCCAGCAGTGATGGGGGGAACTCTGGAAACACCATATATTTT.

The chain carries TRBV7-9 and TRBJ2-1; D gene uncertain. This CDR3 comprises 14 residues. Trimming stripped 3 bases from V and 0 bases from J, with 6 bases between. In germline, CDR1 is SEHNR, CDR2 FQNEAQ (reference sequence). In DNA form, the CDR3 reads TGTGCCAGCAGCTTTAGTGTCTCCTACAATGAGCAGTTCTTC. It is translated as CASSFSVSYNEQFF.

The CDR3 protein is CASSVGISGGRGAMATEAFF. The CDR3 DNA reads TGTGCCAGCAGCGTAGGTATTTCGGGCGGGAGAGGGGCGATGGCCACTGAAGCTTTCTTT. This sequence joins TRBV9 and TRBJ1-1; tentatively, D is TRBD1 (5 bases). The CDR3 loop spans 20 amino acids. Trimming shortened V by 0 bases and J by 4 bases, and 28 bases separated the two germline ends. Germline-derived CDR1 and CDR2 are SGDLS and YYNGEE.

The chain links TRBV4-1 to TRBJ1-2; D may be TRBD1 (5 bases). Trimming pared 0 bases from V and 2 bases from J, leaving 10 bases between. Germline CDR1 is MGHRA and CDR2 is YSYEKL. The CDR3 is 15 residues long. CDR3 DNA sequence: TGCGCCAGCAGCCAAGAAAAGGGGAGGAACTATGGCTACACCTTC. Its translation: CASSQEKGRNYGYTF.

V gene TRBV5-1 combines with J gene TRBJ1-4, with unresolved D. Germline V gene sequence: CDR1 SGHRS, CDR2 YFSETQ. The CDR3 covers 15 residues. Deletions cut 3 bases from V and 0 bases from J, with 9 bases between. CDR3 sequence (DNA): TGCGCCAGCAGCTCCCTCGGTACAACTAATGAAAAACTGTTTTTT. It translates to CASSSLGTTNEKLFF.

J is TRBJ2-5 and V is TRBV6-1, with 9 bases identical to TRBD1. The CDR3 spans 16 residues. Trimming cost V 0 bases and J 2 bases; bases outside gene matches: 4. Germline V gives CDR1 MNHNS, CDR2 SASEGT. CDR3: CASSEAGGTGQETQYF. CDR3 DNA: TGTGCCAGCAGTGAAGCGGGAGGGACAGGGCAAGAGACCCAGTACTTC.

The chain combines TRBV7-6 with TRBJ2-7, with 11 bases aligning to TRBD2. Trimming cost V 3 bases and J 3 bases; bases outside gene matches: 4. This CDR3 contains 15 residues. Germline CDR1 is SGHVS and CDR2 is FNYEAQ. CDR3 DNA: TGTGCCAGCAGCTTGACCGGGACTAGCGGCTACGAGCAGTACTTC. This encodes CASSLTGTSGYEQYF.

CDR3 DNA sequence: TGTGCCAGCAGATCGGGACTAGCGGAGTACAATGAGCAGTTCTTC. Residues: CASRSGLAEYNEQFF. The chain recombines TRBV5-5 with TRBJ2-1, with 11 bases lining up with TRBD2. The V gene end was trimmed by 5 bases and the J gene end by 4 bases; junction bases not matched to a gene: 5. Germline-derived CDR1 and CDR2 are SGHKS and YYEKEE (reference sequence). There are 15 residues in the CDR3.

The chain combines TRBV9 with TRBJ1-2, with D possibly TRBD1 on 5 matching bases. Trimming shortened V by 4 bases and J by 7 bases, and 11 bases separated the two germline ends. The CDR3 consists of 12 residues. Germline V gene lookup returns CDR1 SGDLS and CDR2 YYNGEE. The CDR3: CASSFREGGYTF. CDR3 in DNA: TGTGCCAGCAGCTTCAGGGAGGGTGGCTACACCTTC.

The chain couples TRBV7-8 to TRBJ2-5; 7 bases map to TRBD2. CDR1 and CDR2 from the germline V gene are SGHVS and FQNEAQ. J was trimmed by 8 bases and V by 5 bases; bases with no gene match: 17. The CDR3 is made up of 16 amino acids. The CDR3 spells CASSRGVGTTPRTQYF. The CDR3 DNA reads as TGTGCCAGCAGCCGGGGGGTAGGGACTACGCCGCGAACCCAGTACTTC.